This entry describes one T cell receptor (beta chain). Its antigen is still unknown. Germline V gives CDR1 SGHTA, CDR2 FQGNSA. The ends were cut back, 6 bases at V and 12 bases at J, with 20 bases in the middle. CDR3 length equals 13 residues. RNA transcripts provided the source from which TCR beta CDR3 regions were amplified. TCR CDR3 regions were first amplified by RT-PCR with HTBI primers. One entry per CDR3 protein, called by TCRdb with MiXCR from the multiplex PCR reads. The sample carries about 570,000 distinct CDR3 sequences, just over 45% recorded once. The data belong to a study of T cells in Graves' hyperthyroidism and ophthalmopathy. Patients showing uncontrolled infection, other autoimmune disease, pregnancy or lactation were ineligible. In making diagnoses, clinical symptoms, serum thyroxine and TRAb, thyroid ultrasound and orbital computed tomography were all used. The study's findings and limits: Patients with ophthalmopathy were separated from those with stable hyperthyroidism by a 13 V-J model. Prediction of ophthalmopathy progression came a median approximately 6.6 months pre-onset.

J is TRBJ1-2 and V is TRBV7-2, with D possibly being TRBD1 (6 bases). The specimen sequenced was peripheral blood or thyroid tissue (not recorded which). The receptor was derived from an adult woman with Graves' disease, either hyperthyroidism or ophthalmopathy (not recorded which). The CDR3, as DNA: TGTGCCAGCAGAGAAAACAGGGCTGCTGGAAACACCTTC. It encodes CASRENRAAGNTF.